Presented here are 23 T cell receptor beta chains from one specimen sequenced in a study of blood T cell repertoires in COVID-19. Assay: immunoSEQ multiplex PCR; the TCRdb copy retains only in-frame clones and omits some. Of nearly 250,000 clones listed, 70% to 85% are singletons. The sample taken for sequencing was peripheral blood. The receptor source for this set is a woman of 80 years or more with acute or convalescent COVID-19.

The sample holds one count of this clone. The chain couples TRBV4-3 to TRBJ2-7, with D perhaps TRBD1 (7 bases). V lost 1 base and J 3 bases, leaving 13 bases between the germline ends. The CDR3 runs 15 residues. Germline V gene data show CDR1 as LGHNA and CDR2 as YSLEER. CDR3 loop: CASSQAPGGIYEQYF. CDR3 coding DNA: TGCGCCAGCAGCCAAGCCCCAGGGGGGATCTACGAGCAGTACTTC.

This clone was seen only a few times. The rearrangement uses TRBV3-1 (or the pseudogene TRBV3-2) and TRBJ1-3, with a possible D match to TRBD1 (5 bases). V lost 2 bases, J lost 3 bases, and 5 bases lay in between. CDR1 LGHDT and CDR2 YNNKEL come from the germline V gene (reference sequence). The CDR3 contains 13 residues. CDR3 sequence: CASSQTGGNTIYF. CDR3 DNA: TGTGCCAGCAGCCAAACAGGTGGAAACACCATATATTTT.

The chain joins TRBV2 to TRBJ1-2; TRBD1 is a possible D gene (5 bases). V lost 6 bases to trimming and J lost 1 base, with 9 bases between them. Germline V lookup: CDR1 SNHLY, CDR2 FYNNEI. CDR3 length equals 13 residues. The CDR3 sequence: CASSSGLNYGYTF. CDR3 DNA sequence: TGTGCCAGCAGCTCGGGACTTAACTATGGCTACACCTTC. The whole variable domain, remainder taken from reference TRBV2 and TRBJ1-2, is EPEVTQTPSHQVTQMGQEVILRCVPISNHLYFYWYRQILGQKVEFLVSFYNNEISEKSEIFDDQFSVERPDGSNFTLKIRSTKLEDSAMYFCASSSGLNYGYTFGSGTRLTVV.

V usage is TRBV9 and J usage is TRBJ2-3, with TRBD2 identical over 8 bases. The germline V gene encodes CDR1 SGDLS and CDR2 YYNGEE. This CDR3 contains 17 residues. Trimming at V came to 0 bases and at J to 9 bases, leaving 15 bases not matched to a gene. CDR3 residues: CASSVDPSGGAFGTQYF. Here the CDR3 DNA reads TGTGCCAGCAGCGTAGACCCCTCCGGGGGGGCGTTCGGGACGCAGTATTTT.

This chain connects TRBV28 to TRBJ2-1; TRBD2 agrees at 12 bases. The germline CDR1 and CDR2 sequences are MDHEN and SYDVKM. The CDR3 totals 16 residues. V was clipped by 7 bases and J by 4 bases; unmatched bases: 8. The CDR3 bases are TGTGCCAGCAAATTACTAGCGGGAGGACTTTACAATGAGCAGTTCTTC. Encoded protein: CASKLLAGGLYNEQFF.

This chain uses TRBV14 with TRBJ1-6, with 8 bases matching TRBD1. Trimming at V came to 5 bases and at J to 9 bases, leaving 6 bases not matched to a gene. The CDR3 extends over 14 amino acids. The germline CDR1 and CDR2 sequences are SGHDN and FVKESK. CDR3 amino acids: CASSVTGVGSPLHF. The CDR3 bases are TGTGCCAGCAGCGTGACAGGGGTTGGTTCACCCCTCCACTTT. The whole variable domain, remainder taken from reference TRBV14 and TRBJ1-6, is EAGVTQFPSHSVIEKGQTVTLRCDPISGHDNLYWYRRVMGKEIKFLLHFVKESKQDESGMPNNRFLAERTGGTYSTLKVQPAELEDSGVYFCASSVTGVGSPLHFGNGTRLTVT.

The rearrangement joins TRBV18 to TRBJ1-2; D is perhaps TRBD1 (6 bases). V lost 6 bases to trimming and J lost 0 bases, with 11 bases between them. Per germline, CDR1 KGHSH and CDR2 LQKENI. The CDR3 is 14 amino acids. DNA of the CDR3: TGTGCCAGCTCCTCGGACAGTCCTAACTATGGCTACACCTTC. Protein: CASSSDSPNYGYTF.

For this clone: Other DNA variants within this sample encode the same CDR3. J is TRBJ1-1 and V is TRBV12-5, with D unclear. Germline CDR1 reads LGHNT; CDR2 reads FRNRAP. V was shortened by 0 bases and J by 1 base, with 9 bases between the two germline ends. The CDR3 loop spans 15 amino acids. CDR3 nucleotides: TGTGCTAGTGGTTTGGTACTCGGCGGGAACACTGAAGCTTTCTTT. It translates to CASGLVLGGNTEAFF.

The chain has TRBV7-2 and TRBJ1-2; D gene unclear. V was clipped by 5 bases and J by 3 bases, with 13 bases between them. The CDR3 is 14 amino acids. Germline CDR1 is SGHTA and CDR2 is FQGNSA. The CDR3 DNA is TGTGCCAGCAGCCAGTCAACTACGGACTATGGCTACACCTTC. Its protein product is CASSQSTTDYGYTF.

With respect to this clone: This specimen includes other DNA sequences encoding the same CDR3. The chain's CDR3 is CASSPGSSNYGYTF. For the CDR3, the DNA is TGTGCCAGCTCACCGGGCAGTTCCAACTATGGCTACACCTTC. V gene TRBV18 combines with J gene TRBJ1-2, with unresolved D. The length of the CDR3 is 14 residues. V was pared by 3 bases and J by 2 bases, with 10 bases between. The germline V gene encodes CDR1 KGHSH and CDR2 LQKENI.

The chain recombines TRBV4-1 with TRBJ2-3; no clear D. Trimming stripped 0 bases from V and 0 bases from J, with 7 bases between. The CDR3 runs 15 residues. Germline V gives CDR1 MGHRA, CDR2 YSYEKL. DNA of the CDR3: TGCGCCAGCAGCCAAGACCCGTATAGCACAGATACGCAGTATTTT. This encodes CASSQDPYSTDTQYF.

V usage is TRBV9 and J usage is TRBJ2-2; 16 bases fit TRBD2. The CDR3 is made up of 16 amino acids. Per germline, CDR1 SGDLS and CDR2 YYNGEE. Trimming cost V 4 bases and J 7 bases; bases outside gene matches: 4. This chain's CDR3 is CASSIGTSGRVGELFF. CDR3 coding DNA: TGTGCCAGCAGCATAGGGACTAGCGGGAGGGTCGGGGAGCTGTTTTTT. The variable domain in full, with the rest retrieved from reference TRBV9 and TRBJ2-2, is DSGVTQTPKHLITATGQRVTLRCSPRSGDLSVYWYQQSLDQGLQFLIQYYNGEERAKGNILERFSAQQFPDLHSELNLSSLELGDSALYFCASSIGTSGRVGELFFGEGSRLTVL.

This chain links TRBV28 with TRBJ1-2; TRBD1 matches at 8 bases. Losses at the gene ends were 4 bases for V and 5 bases for J; bases not matched to a gene: 6. Germline assignment: CDR1 MDHEN and CDR2 SYDVKM. CDR3 length equals 14 residues. CDR3 nucleotides: TGTGCCAGCAGTTCCGGGGACAGGTCGTATGGCTACACCTTC. Translation: CASSSGDRSYGYTF.

The chain joins TRBV11-2 to TRBJ2-1; D is ambiguous. Germline V gene data show CDR1 as SGHAT and CDR2 as FQNNGV. The CDR3 is 12 residues long. Trimming pared 1 base from V and 8 bases from J, leaving 6 bases between. The CDR3 DNA reads as TGTGCCAGCAGCTTAGGCCAGTATGAGCAGTTCTTC. Translating it yields CASSLGQYEQFF.

This clone was counted only a few times. The same CDR3 can be traced to other DNA sequences in this sample. The rearrangement links TRBV18 to TRBJ2-5; tentative D call: TRBD1 (5 bases). The V and J ends lost 3 bases and 4 bases respectively, with 9 bases between them. From germline, CDR1 is KGHSH and CDR2 LQKENI. CDR3 length equals 13 residues. This chain's CDR3 is CASSPGRGETQYF. DNA of the CDR3: TGTGCCAGCTCACCGGGAAGGGGAGAGACCCAGTACTTC.

V and J are TRBV19 and TRBJ2-7; TRBD1 is a possible D gene (5 bases). The CDR3 extends over 16 amino acids. V gave up 5 bases and J gave up 5 bases, with 22 bases separating them. CDR1 is LNHDA and CDR2 is SQIVND in the germline V gene (reference sequence). CDR3: CASSLDAGRVRDEQYF. The CDR3 coding sequence is TGTGCCAGTAGTTTGGACGCCGGCAGGGTTCGTGACGAGCAGTACTTC.

This clone was seen a single time. This chain links TRBV11-2 with TRBJ2-1, with 10 bases matching TRBD2. V trimming: 7 bases; J trimming: 3 bases; junction bases outside the gene matches: 6. Germline V gene sequence: CDR1 SGHAT, CDR2 FQNNGV. The CDR3 length is 15 residues. The CDR3 region is CASTLRTSGYNEQFF. DNA for the CDR3: TGTGCCAGCACCCTGAGGACTAGCGGCTACAATGAGCAGTTCTTC.

This clone is a singleton in its sample. This chain links TRBV28 with TRBJ1-6; TRBD1 agrees at 7 bases. The CDR3 consists of 13 residues. Germline-derived CDR1 and CDR2 are MDHEN and SYDVKM. V shed 7 bases, J shed 8 bases, and the junction held 5 bases outside the gene matches. CDR3: CASTRDSYSPLHF. The CDR3 DNA reads TGTGCCAGCACTCGGGACAGTTATTCACCCCTCCACTTT.

This CDR3 is CASSLLGGSGNTIYF. The CDR3 DNA sequence: TGTGCCAGCAGTTTACTAGGGGGCTCTGGAAACACCATATATTTT. This chain connects TRBV27 to TRBJ1-3; TRBD1 might be the D (6 bases). The CDR3 is 15 amino acids. Trimming cost V 2 bases and J 0 bases, with 8 bases left between them. From germline, CDR1 is MNHEY and CDR2 SMNVEV (reference sequence).

The chain couples TRBV6-5 to TRBJ1-5; 7 bases fit TRBD1. The J segment lost 2 bases and the V segment lost 6 bases, leaving 4 bases of the junction unmatched. CDR1 MNHEY and CDR2 SVGAGI come from the germline V gene. The length of the CDR3 is 14 residues. CDR3 bases: TGTGCCAGCAGAACCGGGACAGGCAATCAGCCCCAGCATTTT. Protein product: CASRTGTGNQPQHF.

V usage is TRBV7-2 and J usage is TRBJ1-5, with no clear D. CDR1 and CDR2 from the germline V gene are SGHTA and FQGNSA. With 3 bases removed from V and 6 bases from J, the gap between germline ends came to 6 bases. CDR3 size: 12 residues. The CDR3, as DNA: TGTGCCAGCAGCTTTAACGGTCAGCCCCAGCATTTT. Its protein product is CASSFNGQPQHF.

This clone occurred once. The genes are TRBV29-1 and TRBJ2-5; 7 positions agree with TRBD1. Germline loops: CDR1 SQVTM, CDR2 ANQGSEA. The CDR3 length is 16 residues. The V gene end was trimmed by 0 bases and the J gene end by 2 bases; junction bases not matched to a gene: 9. CDR3 coding DNA: TGCAGCGTTGAAGATTATCCCGGGACAGCTCAAGAGACCCAGTACTTC. Amino acid sequence: CSVEDYPGTAQETQYF.

The V and J genes are TRBV5-6 and TRBJ2-3; TRBD1 matches 7 bases. CDR1 and CDR2 (germline): SGHDT, YYEEEE. This CDR3 contains 15 residues. The V and J ends lost 4 bases and 7 bases, in that order; junction bases with no gene match: 12. The CDR3 DNA follows: TGTGCCAGCAGCCGTCGACAGGGCGATTTTTATACGCAGTATTTT. It is translated as CASSRRQGDFYTQYF.